The 27 T cell receptor beta chains presented below share a single source sample, sequenced in a study of T cells in Graves' hyperthyroidism and ophthalmopathy. Amplified TCR beta CDR3 regions derived from RNA transcripts. First-round RT-PCR of the TCR CDR3 relied on the HTBI primer set. One entry per CDR3 protein, called by TCRdb with MiXCR from the multiplex PCR reads. The data contain 600,000 or so distinct CDR3 sequences, around 15% of them seen just once; the ten biggest clones take up around 13%. The sequencing input was blood. The receptors come from a woman in her forties or fifties with Graves' ophthalmopathy.

In its sample, this clonotype was seen many times. V is TRBV24-1 and J is TRBJ1-1, with D possibly being TRBD1 (5 bases). Trimming pared 11 bases from V and 3 bases from J, leaving 15 bases between. CDR1 KGHDR and CDR2 SFDVKD come from the germline V gene. The CDR3 covers 13 residues. CDR3 sequence: CASIGVGDTEAFF. The CDR3 nucleotides are TGTGCCAGTATAGGGGTGGGGGACACTGAAGCTTTCTTT.

This clonotype was found many times. The V gene is TRBV27, the J gene TRBJ1-6; perhaps TRBD1 as D (5 bases). This CDR3 comprises 13 residues. Trimming shortened V by 3 bases and J by 13 bases, and 13 bases separated the two germline ends. Germline V gives CDR1 MNHEY, CDR2 SMNVEV (reference sequence). As DNA, the CDR3 is TGTGCCAGCAGTTTGCGGGACGAATTGCCCCTCCACTTT. Translation: CASSLRDELPLHF.

This clonotype occurred many times. The chain employs TRBV7-2 and TRBJ2-1; 11 bases align to TRBD2. CDR1 SGHTA and CDR2 FQGNSA come from the germline V gene. The CDR3 spans 14 residues. V shed 1 base, J shed 9 bases, and the junction held 2 bases outside the gene matches. In DNA form, the CDR3 reads TGTGCCAGCAGCTTAGGGACTAGCGGGTCTGAGCAGTTCTTC. This sequence encodes CASSLGTSGSEQFF.

There are many counts of this clonotype. The chain is built from TRBV7-3 and TRBJ2-2; possibly TRBD2 for D (6 bases). Germline lookup yields CDR1 SGHTA and CDR2 FQGTGA. V dropped 3 bases and J dropped 2 bases, with 10 bases sitting between them. This CDR3 is built from 15 residues. The CDR3 loop is CASSFGSGNTGELFF. CDR3 DNA: TGTGCCAGCAGCTTCGGTAGCGGAAACACCGGGGAGCTGTTTTTT.

There are a few counts of this clonotype. The chain couples TRBV28 to TRBJ1-2; D gene uncertain. CDR3 length: 10 residues. The V end was cut by 6 bases, the J end by 6 bases, with 5 bases between. The germline V gene encodes CDR1 MDHEN and CDR2 SYDVKM. The CDR3, as DNA: TGTGCCAGCAGGAGGGATGGCTACACCTTC. Translating it yields CASRRDGYTF.

J is TRBJ2-7 and V is TRBV30; D may be TRBD1 (6 bases). Trimming shortened V by 2 bases and J by 4 bases, and 18 bases separated the two germline ends. The CDR3 is 15 amino acids. CDR1 and CDR2 (germline): GTSNPN, SVGIG (reference sequence). CDR3 in amino acids: CAWSSQGMRGYEQYF. Here the CDR3 DNA reads TGTGCCTGGAGTTCACAGGGAATGAGAGGGTACGAGCAGTACTTC.

The table lists this clonotype with many counts. V gene TRBV7-9 combines with J gene TRBJ2-7, with D tentatively TRBD1 (5 bases). There are 13 residues in the CDR3. Germline V gene lookup returns CDR1 SEHNR and CDR2 FQNEAQ (reference sequence). V shed 6 bases and J shed 5 bases, with 14 bases lying between them. The CDR3 loop is CASSLTTVDEQYF. The CDR3 coding sequence is TGTGCCAGCAGTCTCACGACAGTGGACGAGCAGTACTTC.

This clonotype occurred many times. This chain links TRBV6-1 with TRBJ1-5; 7 bases are shared with TRBD1. CDR3 length: 15 residues. With 2 bases clipped from V and 6 bases from J, the junction kept 7 bases outside the gene matches. CDR1 MNHNS and CDR2 SASEGT come from the germline V gene. The CDR3 loop is CASSERNRGGQPQHF. In DNA, the CDR3 is TGTGCCAGCAGTGAACGAAACAGGGGCGGTCAGCCCCAGCATTTT.

In its sample, this clonotype was seen many times. J is TRBJ1-5 and V is TRBV27; possibly TRBD1 for D (5 bases). Germline V CDR1 and CDR2: MNHEY, SMNVEV (reference sequence). Trimming took 5 bases from V and 7 from J, leaving 9 bases between them. The CDR3 length is 12 residues. Here the CDR3 DNA reads TGTGCCAGCAGTGAAAGGGGCCAGCCCCAGCATTTT. It translates to CASSERGQPQHF.

The sample holds many counts of this clonotype. The V gene is TRBV28, the J gene TRBJ1-1; a weak D match, TRBD1 (5 bases). Germline CDR1 reads MDHEN; CDR2 reads SYDVKM. Trimming took off 3 bases at V and 3 bases at J, with 11 bases between the two ends. The CDR3 is 14 residues long. The CDR3 spells CASSLFGADTEAFF. For the CDR3, the DNA is TGTGCCAGCAGTTTGTTTGGGGCCGACACTGAAGCTTTCTTT. The full variable domain, its missing parts supplied by reference TRBV28 and TRBJ1-1, is DVKVTQSSRYLVKRTGEKVFLECVQDMDHENMFWYRQDPGLGLRLIYFSYDVKMKEKGDIPEGYSVSREKKERFSLILESASTNQTSMYLCASSLFGADTEAFFGQGTRLTVV.

The chain is built from TRBV19 and TRBJ2-7, with 7 bases lining up with TRBD2. V lost 3 bases to trimming and J lost 4 bases; unmatched junction nucleotides: 6. Germline values: CDR1 LNHDA, CDR2 SQIVND (reference sequence). CDR3 length: 14 amino acids. The CDR3 reads CASSMGGSGYEQYF. The CDR3 DNA reads as TGTGCCAGTAGTATGGGGGGGAGCGGATACGAGCAGTACTTC.

The rearrangement uses TRBV29-1 and TRBJ1-2; D is uncertain. The CDR3 length is 12 residues. Germline V lookup: CDR1 SQVTM, CDR2 ANQGSEA. Deletions cut 5 bases from V and 6 bases from J, with 13 bases between. The DNA of the CDR3 is TGCAGCGTTAGGGATGCAGTCGATGGCTACACCTTC. It encodes CSVRDAVDGYTF.

In its sample, this clonotype was seen a few times. The chain is built from TRBV28 and TRBJ1-1; D remains unclear. The germline V gene encodes CDR1 MDHEN and CDR2 SYDVKM. CDR3 size: 12 residues. V shed 6 bases and J shed 7 bases, with 12 bases lying between them. CDR3 coding DNA: TGTGCCAGCAGCCGACCCCCACATGAAGCTTTCTTT. Translating gives CASSRPPHEAFF.

This clonotype came up many times. The chain employs TRBV7-3 and TRBJ1-1; 10 nucleotides match TRBD1. Trimming removed 4 bases from V and 5 bases from J; junction bases left unmatched: 7. Germline loops: CDR1 SGHTA, CDR2 FQGTGA. This CDR3 comprises 15 residues. CDR3 protein: CASSSTGGRGTEAFF. CDR3 DNA: TGTGCCAGCAGCTCGACAGGGGGCCGGGGGACTGAAGCTTTCTTT.

The chain couples TRBV5-1 to TRBJ2-5; TRBD1 agrees at 9 bases. CDR1 is SGHRS and CDR2 is YFSETQ in the germline V gene. V lost 4 bases and J lost 1; bases outside the gene matches: 5. The CDR3 covers 15 residues. The CDR3 spells CASSMDRGPQETQYF. The CDR3, as DNA: TGCGCCAGCAGCATGGACAGGGGTCCCCAAGAGACCCAGTACTTC.

At least ten counts were recorded for this clonotype. The V and J genes are TRBV2 and TRBJ2-7, with D unresolved. This CDR3 is 14 amino acids long. V lost 5 bases, J lost 7 bases, and 18 bases lay in between. Per germline, CDR1 SNHLY and CDR2 FYNNEI. This CDR3 is CASSIGLTATEQYF. The CDR3 DNA sequence: TGTGCCAGCAGTATAGGGCTAACCGCTACGGAGCAGTACTTC.

This clonotype came up many times. This sequence joins TRBV27 and TRBJ2-2; D perhaps matches TRBD1 (5 bases). V gave up 8 bases and J gave up 0 bases, with 10 bases separating them. The CDR3 sequence is 14 residues long. Per germline, CDR1 MNHEY and CDR2 SMNVEV (reference sequence). CDR3: CASGDRPNTGELFF. CDR3 nucleotide sequence: TGTGCCAGCGGCGACAGACCGAACACCGGGGAGCTGTTTTTT.

The chain recombines TRBV6-1 with TRBJ1-1; TRBD1 matches at 8 bases. CDR3 length equals 14 residues. With 6 bases clipped from V and 0 bases from J, the junction kept 3 bases outside the gene matches. Germline loops: CDR1 MNHNS, CDR2 SASEGT. DNA for the CDR3: TGTGCCAGCAGAGTACAGGGGGTGAACACTGAAGCTTTCTTT. Amino acid sequence: CASRVQGVNTEAFF.

Only a few counts were recorded for this clonotype. This sequence joins TRBV6-1 and TRBJ1-2; 9 nucleotides line up with TRBD1. CDR1 is MNHNS and CDR2 is SASEGT in the germline V gene. Trimming at V came to 4 bases and at J to 3 bases, leaving 12 bases not matched to a gene. The CDR3 sequence is 17 residues long. CDR3 residues: CASSVEDRGEYHYGYTF. The CDR3 DNA reads as TGTGCCAGCAGTGTTGAGGACAGGGGCGAGTATCACTATGGCTACACCTTC.

The chain carries TRBV5-4 and TRBJ2-3; 12 bases agree with TRBD2. V dropped 4 bases and J dropped 3; count of bases not matched to a gene: 9. The CDR3 sequence is 17 residues long. Germline CDR1 and CDR2: SGHNT and YYREEE (reference sequence). The CDR3 DNA sequence: TGTGCCAGCAGCACTCCAACTAGCGGGAGGCGAACAGATACGCAGTATTTT. This codes for CASSTPTSGRRTDTQYF.

The chain employs TRBV4-2 and TRBJ2-3; TRBD2 might be the D (6 bases). The CDR3 has 17 residues. Trimming took off 0 bases at V and 3 bases at J, with 16 bases between the two ends. In germline, CDR1 is LGHNA, CDR2 YNFKEQ. CDR3 coding DNA: TGTGCCAGCAGCCAAGAGTCCCCGGGGGTAGGGACAGATACGCAGTATTTT. Translation gives CASSQESPGVGTDTQYF.

This clonotype occurred many times. The rearrangement uses TRBV12-3 or TRBV12-4 and TRBJ2-1, with 10 bases lining up with TRBD2. The CDR3 length is 15 residues. J lost 3 bases, V lost 4 bases, and 3 bases had no gene match. CDR3 loop: CASSSLAGYYNEQFF. The DNA for the CDR3 is TGTGCCAGCAGTTCACTAGCGGGGTACTACAATGAGCAGTTCTTC.

This clonotype was seen many times. The chain uses TRBV6-4 and TRBJ1-1; D is undetermined. The ends were cut back, 3 bases at V and 1 base at J, with 15 bases in the middle. This CDR3 is 16 amino acids long. The germline V gene has CDR1 MRHNA and CDR2 SNTAGT. The chain's CDR3 is CASSEDGSLGNTEAFF. CDR3 bases: TGTGCCAGCAGTGAGGACGGTTCCTTAGGGAACACTGAAGCTTTCTTT.

This clonotype was counted ten times or more. The chain uses TRBV6-1 and TRBJ2-5; no clear D gene. V was cut by 3 bases and J by 6 bases, with 8 bases left in between. Germline V CDR1 and CDR2: MNHNS, SASEGT. The CDR3 has 12 amino acids. In DNA form, the CDR3 reads TGTGCCAGCAGTGAGAGTCGGAAGACCCAGTACTTC. Translated, it gives CASSESRKTQYF.

There are many counts of this clonotype. V gene TRBV27 combines with J gene TRBJ2-2; 10 bases are a match to TRBD2. This CDR3 contains 19 residues. CDR1 is MNHEY, CDR2 SMNVEV, per germline (reference sequence). With 10 bases clipped from V and 2 bases from J, the junction kept 19 bases outside the gene matches. The CDR3 protein is CATQSVRDSGRRNTGELFF. DNA of the CDR3: TGTGCCACCCAGAGCGTCCGAGATAGCGGGAGGAGAAACACCGGGGAGCTGTTTTTT.

This clonotype was detected ten times or more. This sequence joins TRBV13 and TRBJ2-7, with a weak D call TRBD2 (5 bases). This CDR3 has 14 amino acids. Germline assignment: CDR1 PRHDT and CDR2 FYEKMQ (reference sequence). Trimming took off 8 bases at V and 6 bases at J, with 20 bases between the two ends. CDR3 sequence reads: CASQVGGLGSEQYF. CDR3 sequence (DNA): TGTGCCAGCCAAGTCGGCGGGCTTGGAAGCGAGCAGTACTTC.

This clonotype was recorded at least ten times. The rearrangement joins TRBV9 to TRBJ1-2; no firm D call. The length of the CDR3 is 15 residues. V was trimmed by 3 bases and J by 5 bases, leaving 17 bases between them. Germline V gives CDR1 SGDLS, CDR2 YYNGEE. CDR3 DNA sequence: TGTGCCAGCAGCGGCCGCCGGACGGGCGGGTATGGCTACACCTTC. It translates to CASSGRRTGGYGYTF.